The entry below describes one T cell receptor beta chain. Its antigen is not known. The PCR ran on 60 Vbeta and 13 Jbeta primers. Sequencing was performed with immunoSEQ multiplex PCR; in TCRdb, only in-frame clones are kept and a portion is missing. This sample has approximately 140,000 clones, with about four fifths found just once. The source of the sample is a study of cytomegalovirus exposure and HLA in healthy donors. The study's findings and limits: DRB1 had the most TCR associations and HLA-C the fewest, a later analysis found, with rates varying by HLA locus. Sequencing probably produced one cluster of sequence variants that were highly shared. An Asian-associated ancestry cluster reportedly showed fewer N-insertions than the approximately 660-donor mean in a later analysis.

V lost 2 bases to trimming and J lost 0 bases; unmatched junction nucleotides: 11. The CDR3 loop spans 17 amino acids. Germline V gives CDR1 SGHNT, CDR2 YYREEE (reference sequence). The gene calls are TRBV5-4 and TRBJ2-7; 7 nucleotides align to TRBD1. Specimen: PBMCs. This receptor was identified in a woman aged 40 to 50 in good health and CMV-seronegative. The CDR3 sequence: CASSLNPGQTFSYEQYF. The CDR3 DNA reads TGTGCCAGCAGCTTAAACCCGGGACAGACCTTCTCCTACGAGCAGTACTTC.